Listed below are T cell receptor beta chains from one sample, sequenced in a study of response to subunit inactivated influenza vaccine. TCRdb re-derived calls from the RT-PCR reads in MiXCR, one entry per CDR3 protein. The table records about 500,000 distinct CDR3 sequences, 13% of them present only once. Sample: PBMCs from blood, taken roughly 46 days after vaccination. The receptor source for this set is a man aged 50-59 years who received an inactivated influenza vaccine. The conserved cysteine and the conserved F or W are not part of the CDR3 here. Rows give clone size only sometimes, using once, few, many, or a class for an expanded clone.

V gene | clone size | CDR3 protein
TRBV5-1 | few | ASSSAGGDTQY
TRBV6-2/TRBV6-3 | few | ASNRDTITDTQY
TRBV7-2 | few | ASSLAHISGETQY
TRBV27 | NA | ASSLTMGLARQY
TRBV20-1 | few | SAMKGVSSYEQY
TRBV5-1 | NA | ASSLLSDRAEAF
TRBV14 | NA | ASSPSRGFYNEQF
TRBV20-1 | few | SAMGRNEKLF
TRBV15 | NA | ATRDPGSSYEQY
TRBV6-5 | NA | ASNGGYGYT
TRBV7-8 | few | ASSSEWRVYNEQF
TRBV4-3 | many | ASSQEPTSNTGELF
TRBV27 | few | ASSLGTGSSGANVLT
TRBV12-3/TRBV12-4 | few | ASSSPLAEQY
TRBV10-3 | NA | ATRTSGSNYNEQF